The 17 T cell receptor beta chains below all came from one sample that was sequenced in a study of blood T cell repertoires in COVID-19. The method was immunoSEQ multiplex PCR; TCRdb's version includes in-frame clones alone and lacks a portion of them. The sample holds about 40,000 clones, more than 75% seen once. The sample consisted of peripheral blood. Receptor source: a human donor in a cohort sampled during active COVID-19.

This chain links TRBV7-2 with TRBJ1-2; tentative D call: TRBD1 (6 bases). The length of the CDR3 is 15 residues. Germline CDR1 is SGHTA and CDR2 is FQGNSA. Trimming left V 4 bases short and J 5 bases short, with 17 bases between. The CDR3 here is CASSSQGSRIYGYTF. The CDR3 DNA reads as TGTGCCAGCAGCTCACAGGGTTCCCGGATTTATGGCTACACCTTC.

The CDR3 DNA sequence: TGTGCCAGCATTCTAGACAGGGGGGACACCGGGGAGCTGTTTTTT. It codes for CASILDRGDTGELFF. V usage is TRBV6-5 and J usage is TRBJ2-2; TRBD1 aligns across 9 bases. CDR1 and CDR2 from the germline V gene are MNHEY and SVGAGI. After removal of 7 bases from V and 3 bases from J, the junction contained 6 bases not matched to a gene. This CDR3 has 15 residues.

The chain couples TRBV19 to TRBJ1-2; D is uncertain. Per the germline V gene, CDR1 is LNHDA and CDR2 is SQIVND (reference sequence). The length of the CDR3 is 13 residues. V was pared by 5 bases and J by 2 bases, with 9 bases between. Written as DNA, the CDR3 is TGTGCCAGTAGTCGGGAGGCGAACTATGGCTACACCTTC. Amino acids: CASSREANYGYTF.

V gene TRBV5-1 combines with J gene TRBJ2-6; D is uncertain. V was cut by 0 bases and J by 0 bases, with 13 bases left in between. Germline V CDR1 and CDR2: SGHRS, YFSETQ. The CDR3 totals 18 residues. As DNA, the CDR3 is TGCGCCAGCAGCTTGGCCTGGGTTGCAGGCTCTGGGGCCAACGTCCTGACTTTC. Its translation: CASSLAWVAGSGANVLTF.

The CDR3, as DNA: TGCGCCAGCAGCCGAATAGCGGGACTGAACACCGGGGAGCTGTTTTTT. It encodes CASSRIAGLNTGELFF. The J gene is TRBJ2-2, the V gene TRBV5-1; 8 bases fit TRBD2. Germline values: CDR1 SGHRS, CDR2 YFSETQ. The CDR3 is 16 amino acids. V gave up 4 bases and J gave up 1 base; unmatched junction bases: 6. Together with reference TRBV5-1 and TRBJ2-2, the CDR3 gives the full variable domain: KAGVTQTPRYLIKTRGQQVTLSCSPISGHRSVSWYQQTPGQGLQFLFEYFSETQRNKGNFPGRFSGRQFSNSRSEMNVSTLELGDSALYLCASSRIAGLNTGELFFGEGSRLTVL.

The chain couples TRBV28 to TRBJ1-5, with D maybe TRBD1 (6 bases). This CDR3 contains 15 residues. CDR1 and CDR2 from the germline V gene are MDHEN and SYDVKM. The V gene lost 5 bases and the J gene lost 4 bases, with 15 bases spanning the gap. Here the CDR3 DNA reads TGTGCCAGCAGTGCCCCGGCTCAGGGGAATCAGCCCCAGCATTTT. Translated: CASSAPAQGNQPQHF.

The chain uses TRBV10-3 and TRBJ2-3; TRBD2 is a possible D gene (6 bases). The CDR3 is made up of 14 amino acids. V lost 10 bases and J lost 1, with 15 bases in between. Germline-derived CDR1 and CDR2 are ENHRY and SYGVKD. CDR3 DNA: TGTGCCACTGGCCCGGGCGGGGGCACAGATACGCAGTATTTT. This codes for CATGPGGGTDTQYF.

The V and J genes are TRBV2 and TRBJ1-4; 9 bases fit TRBD1. V dropped 6 bases and J dropped 7; count of bases not matched to a gene: 9. Germline assignment: CDR1 SNHLY and CDR2 FYNNEI. The CDR3 consists of 15 residues. CDR3 loop: CASSRKRTGVEKLFF. CDR3 in DNA: TGTGCCAGCAGCCGTAAGAGGACAGGGGTTGAAAAACTGTTTTTT.

This chain links TRBV7-9 with TRBJ1-1, with 9 bases matching TRBD1. V lost 5 bases, J lost 8 bases, and 3 bases stayed unmatched. CDR3 length: 12 residues. The V gene's germline CDR1 is SEHNR and CDR2 FQNEAQ (reference sequence). CDR3 nucleotides: TGTGCCAGCAGCCTAGGACAGGGGGAAGCTTTCTTT. Its translation is CASSLGQGEAFF.

CDR3 bases: TGTGCCAGCAGTTTAGAGGGGGAGACCCAGTACTTC. It codes for CASSLEGETQYF. The genes are TRBV12-3 or TRBV12-4 and TRBJ2-5, with D possibly matching TRBD1 (5 bases). The V end was cut by 1 base, the J end by 5 bases, with 5 bases between. The CDR3 consists of 12 residues.

This clone was observed a handful of times. The chain carries TRBV7-9 and TRBJ2-3; TRBD2 matches at 10 bases. CDR1 is SEHNR and CDR2 is FQNEAQ in the germline V gene (reference sequence). Trimming removed 5 bases from V and 4 bases from J; junction bases left unmatched: 6. The CDR3 is 15 residues long. CDR3 DNA sequence: TGTGCCAGCAGCACCACTAGCGGGGTGGCAGATACGCAGTATTTT. Amino acids: CASSTTSGVADTQYF.

The chain couples TRBV7-2 to TRBJ1-2; TRBD1 aligns across 7 bases. Germline V gene lookup returns CDR1 SGHTA and CDR2 FQGNSA. V shed 1 base, J shed 6 bases, and the junction held 5 bases outside the gene matches. The CDR3 is made up of 14 amino acids. The CDR3 DNA follows: TGTGCCAGCAGCTTAGGGCAGGGGGTCAATGGCTACACCTTC. The encoded protein is CASSLGQGVNGYTF.

The rearrangement uses TRBV18 and TRBJ2-7; D is unclear. This CDR3 is 14 amino acids long. The V end lost 0 bases, the J end lost 1 base, and 7 bases lay between the germline ends. CDR1 and CDR2 from the germline V gene are KGHSH and LQKENI. CDR3 nucleotides: TGTGCCAGCTCACCACCGGCAGATTCCTACGAGCAGTACTTC. It is translated as CASSPPADSYEQYF.

The chain employs TRBV9 and TRBJ2-2; D unclear. This CDR3 region has 13 residues. Germline CDR1 reads SGDLS; CDR2 reads YYNGEE. Trimming cost V 0 bases and J 6 bases, with 6 bases left between them. The CDR3, as DNA: TGTGCCAGCAGCGTAGAACTATCCGGGGAGCTGTTTTTT. Residues: CASSVELSGELFF.

The chain combines TRBV3-1 (or the pseudogene TRBV3-2) with TRBJ2-3; no clear D gene. V lost 0 bases and J 1 base, leaving 11 bases between the germline ends. CDR1 is LGHDT, CDR2 YNNKEL, per germline (reference sequence). The CDR3 has 16 amino acids. The CDR3 DNA reads as TGTGCCAGCAGCCAAGATCTTGTCACGGGCACAGATACGCAGTATTTT. Its protein product is CASSQDLVTGTDTQYF.

This clone was picked up a small number of times. The chain has TRBV2 and TRBJ1-2; D is unresolved. Germline V gene data show CDR1 as SNHLY and CDR2 as FYNNEI. The CDR3 runs 13 residues. The V end was cut by 10 bases, the J end by 0 bases, with 12 bases between. CDR3 sequence: CAKTDGTNYGYTF. As DNA, the CDR3 is TGTGCCAAAACGGACGGGACTAACTATGGCTACACCTTC.

The chain employs TRBV29-1 and TRBJ1-1; D is ambiguous. V dropped 5 bases and J dropped 8 bases, with 15 bases sitting between them. CDR3 length: 12 amino acids. CDR1 and CDR2 (germline): SQVTM, ANQGSEA. The CDR3 sequence is CSVIGGNGEAFF. CDR3 sequence (DNA): TGCAGCGTTATCGGAGGGAATGGAGAAGCTTTCTTT.